This T cell receptor beta chain emerged from a study of beta chain features in type 1 diabetes. General study findings and limits: Among patients with Type 1 diabetes, TCRB CDR3s were moderately but significantly shorter in every one of the four CD4+ subsets. Among type 1 diabetes patients, VDJ junctions had fewer insertions and more deletions.

The V and J ends lost 5 bases and 1 base respectively, with 9 bases between them. Germline V CDR1 and CDR2: KGHSH, LQKENI. The CDR3 contains 13 residues. On this clone: As yet, its antigen is unknown.

Investigators reverse transcribed all isolated RNA, so they sequenced expressed TCRB transcripts. Assay: immunoSEQ multiplex PCR; the TCRdb copy retains only in-frame clones and omits some. The sample has roughly 340,000 clones; about 12% are singletons. Every donor provided one heparinised blood draw, which averaged about 110 mL. CD45RO/CCR7/CD25/CD127/CD95/CD27 sorting isolated CD4+ naive, central memory, regulatory and stem cell-like memory cells. The specimen was naive CD4+ T cells from blood. The receptor was isolated from a woman in her late teens or twenties with type 1 diabetes. This rearrangement joins TRBV18 to TRBJ2-7; a weak D match, TRBD2 (6 bases). Written as DNA, the CDR3 is TGTGCCAGCTCAACGGGGGAGTCCTACGAGCAGTACTTC. Translating gives CASSTGESYEQYF.